The source of this T cell receptor (beta chain) is a study of blood T cells in healthy people across ages. Study outcomes and limitations: Nothing was known about donor CMV status, and this possibly confounded expanded clonotype changes. Per million T cells, TCR beta diversity dropped roughly linearly as age increased.

Deletions cut 2 bases from V and 9 bases from J, with 20 bases between. The CDR3 length is 15 residues. The germline V gene has CDR1 SQVTM and CDR2 ANQGSEA. Points on this clonotype: The antigen is undetermined.

Sample-barcoded 5' priming and a J-beta primer mix drove a second PCR of 7 to 11 cycles. Each CDR3 protein is one row after TCRdb ran MiXCR on the 5' RACE reads. The sample yields over 1,500,000 distinct CDR3 sequences, roughly two fifths seen once. A minimum of 6 million PBMCs was isolated per sample. V usage is TRBV29-1 and J usage is TRBJ2-1, with a tentative D call TRBD2 (6 bases). Source material: blood. The source of this sequence is a human donor in good health. Here the CDR3 DNA reads TGCAGCGTTGAAAGGAGGCGGGGCCCATATGGTGAGCAGTTCTTC. Its translation is CSVERRRGPYGEQFF.